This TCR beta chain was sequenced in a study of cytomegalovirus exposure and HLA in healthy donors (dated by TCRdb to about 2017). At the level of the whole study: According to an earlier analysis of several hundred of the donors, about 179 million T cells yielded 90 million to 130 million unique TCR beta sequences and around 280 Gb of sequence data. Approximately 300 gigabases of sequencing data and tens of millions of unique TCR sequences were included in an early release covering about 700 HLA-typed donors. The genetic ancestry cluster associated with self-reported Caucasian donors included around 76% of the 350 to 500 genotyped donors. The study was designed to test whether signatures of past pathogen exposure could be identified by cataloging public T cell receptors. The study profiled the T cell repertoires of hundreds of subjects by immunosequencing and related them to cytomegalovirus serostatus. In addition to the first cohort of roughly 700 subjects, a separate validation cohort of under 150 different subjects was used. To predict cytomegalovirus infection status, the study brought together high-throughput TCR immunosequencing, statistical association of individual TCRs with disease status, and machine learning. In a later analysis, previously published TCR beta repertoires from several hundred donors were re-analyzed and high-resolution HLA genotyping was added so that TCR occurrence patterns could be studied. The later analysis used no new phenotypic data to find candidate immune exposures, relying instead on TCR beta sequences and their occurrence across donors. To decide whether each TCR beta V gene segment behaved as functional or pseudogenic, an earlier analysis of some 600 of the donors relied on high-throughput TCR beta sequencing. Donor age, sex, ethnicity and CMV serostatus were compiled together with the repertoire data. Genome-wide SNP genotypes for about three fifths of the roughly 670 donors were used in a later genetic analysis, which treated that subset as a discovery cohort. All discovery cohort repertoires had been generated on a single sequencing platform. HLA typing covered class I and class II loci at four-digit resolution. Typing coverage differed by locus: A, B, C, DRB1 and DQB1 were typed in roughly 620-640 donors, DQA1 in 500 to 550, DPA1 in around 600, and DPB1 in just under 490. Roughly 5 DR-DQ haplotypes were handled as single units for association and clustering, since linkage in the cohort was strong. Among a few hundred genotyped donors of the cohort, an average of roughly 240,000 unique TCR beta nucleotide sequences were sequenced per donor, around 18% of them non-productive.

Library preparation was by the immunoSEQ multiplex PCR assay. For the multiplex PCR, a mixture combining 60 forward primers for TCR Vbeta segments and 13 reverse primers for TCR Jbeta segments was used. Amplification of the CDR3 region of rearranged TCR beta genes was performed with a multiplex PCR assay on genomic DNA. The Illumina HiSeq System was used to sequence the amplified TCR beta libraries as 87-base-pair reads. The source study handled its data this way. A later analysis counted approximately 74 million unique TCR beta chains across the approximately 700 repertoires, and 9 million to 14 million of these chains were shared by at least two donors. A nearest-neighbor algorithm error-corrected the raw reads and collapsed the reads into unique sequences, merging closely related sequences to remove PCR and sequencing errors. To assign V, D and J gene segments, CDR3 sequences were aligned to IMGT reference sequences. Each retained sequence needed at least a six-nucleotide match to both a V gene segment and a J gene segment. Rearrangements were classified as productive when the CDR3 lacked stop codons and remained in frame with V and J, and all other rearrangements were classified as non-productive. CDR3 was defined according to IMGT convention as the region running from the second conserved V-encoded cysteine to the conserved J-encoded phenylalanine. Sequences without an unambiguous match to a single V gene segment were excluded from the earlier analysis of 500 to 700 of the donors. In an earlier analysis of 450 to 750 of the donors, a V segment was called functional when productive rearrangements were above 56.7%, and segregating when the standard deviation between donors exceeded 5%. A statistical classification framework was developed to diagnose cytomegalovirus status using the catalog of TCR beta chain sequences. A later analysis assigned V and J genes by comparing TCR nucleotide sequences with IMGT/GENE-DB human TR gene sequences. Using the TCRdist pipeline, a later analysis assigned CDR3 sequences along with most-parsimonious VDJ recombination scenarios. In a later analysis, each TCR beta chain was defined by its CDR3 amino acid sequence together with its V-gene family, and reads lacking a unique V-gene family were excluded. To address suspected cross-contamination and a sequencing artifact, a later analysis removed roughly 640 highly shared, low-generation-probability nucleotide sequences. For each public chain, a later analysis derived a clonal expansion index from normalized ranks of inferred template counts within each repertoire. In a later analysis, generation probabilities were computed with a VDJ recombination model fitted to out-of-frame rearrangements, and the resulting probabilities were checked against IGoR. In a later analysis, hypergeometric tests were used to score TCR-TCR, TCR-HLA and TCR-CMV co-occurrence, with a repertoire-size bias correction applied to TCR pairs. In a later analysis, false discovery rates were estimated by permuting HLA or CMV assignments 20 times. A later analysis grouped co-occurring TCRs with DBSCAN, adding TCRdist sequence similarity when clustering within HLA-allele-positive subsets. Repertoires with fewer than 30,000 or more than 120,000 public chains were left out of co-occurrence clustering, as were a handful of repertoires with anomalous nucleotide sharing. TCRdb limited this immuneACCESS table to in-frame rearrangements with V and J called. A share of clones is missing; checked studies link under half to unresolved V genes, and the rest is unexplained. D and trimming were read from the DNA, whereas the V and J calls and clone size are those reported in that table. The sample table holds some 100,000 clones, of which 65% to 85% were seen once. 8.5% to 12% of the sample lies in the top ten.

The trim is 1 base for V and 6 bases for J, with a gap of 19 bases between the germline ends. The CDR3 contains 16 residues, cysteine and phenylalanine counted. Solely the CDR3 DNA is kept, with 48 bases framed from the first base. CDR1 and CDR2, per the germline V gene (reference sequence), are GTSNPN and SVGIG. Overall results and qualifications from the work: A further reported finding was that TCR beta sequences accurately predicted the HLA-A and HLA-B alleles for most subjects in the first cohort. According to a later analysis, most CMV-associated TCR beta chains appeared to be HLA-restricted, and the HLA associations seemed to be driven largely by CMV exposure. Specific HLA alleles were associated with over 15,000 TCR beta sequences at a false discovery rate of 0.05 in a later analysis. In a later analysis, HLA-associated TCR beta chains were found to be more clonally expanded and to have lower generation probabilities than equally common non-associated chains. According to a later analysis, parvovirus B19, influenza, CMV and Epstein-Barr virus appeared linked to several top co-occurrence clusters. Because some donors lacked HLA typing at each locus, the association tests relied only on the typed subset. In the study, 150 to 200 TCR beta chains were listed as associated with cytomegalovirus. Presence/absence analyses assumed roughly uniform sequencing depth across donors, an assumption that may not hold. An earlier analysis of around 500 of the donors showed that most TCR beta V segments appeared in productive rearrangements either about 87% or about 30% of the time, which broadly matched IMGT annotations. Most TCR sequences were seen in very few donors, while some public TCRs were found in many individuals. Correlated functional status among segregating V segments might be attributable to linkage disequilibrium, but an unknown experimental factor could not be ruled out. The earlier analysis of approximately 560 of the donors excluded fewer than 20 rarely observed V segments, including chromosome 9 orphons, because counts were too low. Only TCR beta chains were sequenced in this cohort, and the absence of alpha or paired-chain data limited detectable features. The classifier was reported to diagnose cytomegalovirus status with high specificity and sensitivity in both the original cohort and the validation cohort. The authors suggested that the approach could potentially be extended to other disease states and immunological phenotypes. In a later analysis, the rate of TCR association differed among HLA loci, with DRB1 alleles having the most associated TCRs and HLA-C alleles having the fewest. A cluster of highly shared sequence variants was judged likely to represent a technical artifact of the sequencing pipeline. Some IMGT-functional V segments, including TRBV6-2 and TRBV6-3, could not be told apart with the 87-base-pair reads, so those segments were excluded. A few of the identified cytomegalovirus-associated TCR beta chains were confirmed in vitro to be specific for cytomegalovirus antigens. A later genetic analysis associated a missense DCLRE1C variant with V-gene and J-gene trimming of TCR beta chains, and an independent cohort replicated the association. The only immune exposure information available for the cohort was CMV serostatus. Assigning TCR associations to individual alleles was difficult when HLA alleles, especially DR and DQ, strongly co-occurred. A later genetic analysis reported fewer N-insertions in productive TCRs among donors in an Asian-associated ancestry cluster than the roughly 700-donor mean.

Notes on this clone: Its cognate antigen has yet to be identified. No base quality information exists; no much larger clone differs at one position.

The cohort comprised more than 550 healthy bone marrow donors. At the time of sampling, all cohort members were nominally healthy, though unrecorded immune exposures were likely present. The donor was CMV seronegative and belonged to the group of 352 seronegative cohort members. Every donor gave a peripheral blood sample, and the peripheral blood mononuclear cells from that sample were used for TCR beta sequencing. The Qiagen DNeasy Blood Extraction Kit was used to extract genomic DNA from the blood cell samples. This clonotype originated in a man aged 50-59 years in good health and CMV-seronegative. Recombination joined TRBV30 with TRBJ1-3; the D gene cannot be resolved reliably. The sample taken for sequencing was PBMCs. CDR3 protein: CAWSGIQSRVPNTIYF. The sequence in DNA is TGTGCCTGGAGTGGTATTCAATCCCGCGTCCCAAACACCATATATTTT.